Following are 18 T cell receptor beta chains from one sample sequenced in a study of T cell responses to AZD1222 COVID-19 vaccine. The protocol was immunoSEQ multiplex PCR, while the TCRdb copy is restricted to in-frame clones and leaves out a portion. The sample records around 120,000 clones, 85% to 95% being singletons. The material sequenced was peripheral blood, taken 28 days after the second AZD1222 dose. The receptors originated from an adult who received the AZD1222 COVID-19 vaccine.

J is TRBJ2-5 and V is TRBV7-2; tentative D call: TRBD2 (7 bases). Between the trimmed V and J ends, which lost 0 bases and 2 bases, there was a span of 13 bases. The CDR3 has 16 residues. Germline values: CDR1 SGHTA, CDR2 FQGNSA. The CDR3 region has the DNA TGTGCCAGCAGCTTAGCGGGGGGGGCGGGACAAGAGACCCAGTACTTC. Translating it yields CASSLAGGAGQETQYF.

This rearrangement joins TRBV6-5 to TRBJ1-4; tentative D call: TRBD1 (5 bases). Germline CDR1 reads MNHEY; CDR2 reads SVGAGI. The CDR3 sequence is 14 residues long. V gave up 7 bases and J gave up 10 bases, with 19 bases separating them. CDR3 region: CASTLRWGEGKLFF. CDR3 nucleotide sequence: TGTGCCAGCACCCTGAGGTGGGGGGAGGGAAAACTGTTTTTT.

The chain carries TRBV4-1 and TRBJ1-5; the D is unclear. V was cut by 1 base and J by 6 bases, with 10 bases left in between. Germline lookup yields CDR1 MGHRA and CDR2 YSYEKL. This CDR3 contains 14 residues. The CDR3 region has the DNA TGCGCCAGCAGCCAAGTGCTCGGAGGTCAGCCCCAGCATTTT. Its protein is CASSQVLGGQPQHF.

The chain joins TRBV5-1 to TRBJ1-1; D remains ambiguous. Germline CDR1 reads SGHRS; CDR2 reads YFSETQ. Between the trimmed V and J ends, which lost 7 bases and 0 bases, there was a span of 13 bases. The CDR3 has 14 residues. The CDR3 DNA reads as TGCGCCAGCGCAAACGTCCCACTGAACACTGAAGCTTTCTTT. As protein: CASANVPLNTEAFF.

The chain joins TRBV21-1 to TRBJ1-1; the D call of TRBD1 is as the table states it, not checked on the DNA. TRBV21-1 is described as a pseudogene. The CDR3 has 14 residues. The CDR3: CASSKGDRGTEAFF. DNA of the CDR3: TGTGCCAGCAGCAAAGGGGACAGGGGTACTGAAGCTTTCTTT.

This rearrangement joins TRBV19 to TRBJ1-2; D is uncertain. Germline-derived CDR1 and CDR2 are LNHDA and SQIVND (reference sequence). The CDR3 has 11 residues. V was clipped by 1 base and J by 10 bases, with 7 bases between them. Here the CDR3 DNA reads TGTGCCAGTAGTATAGGGTCTACCTACACCTTC. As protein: CASSIGSTYTF.

The CDR3 loop is CASSSGTGEQFF. In nucleotides, the CDR3 is TGTGCCAGCAGTTCAGGGACAGGGGAGCAGTTCTTC. The chain is built from TRBV28 and TRBJ2-1, with 9 bases aligning to TRBD1. V lost 4 bases, J lost 10 bases, and 2 bases stayed unmatched. CDR3 length equals 12 residues. Germline V gene sequence: CDR1 MDHEN, CDR2 SYDVKM.

DNA of the CDR3: TGCGCCAGCAGCTTGGAAGGGGCTGAACTTTCGGTGAATGAGCAGTTCTTC. Its protein product is CASSLEGAELSVNEQFF. V usage is TRBV5-1 and J usage is TRBJ2-1; perhaps TRBD1 as D (5 bases). Trimming left V 0 bases short and J 7 bases short, with 20 bases between. The CDR3 is made up of 17 amino acids. The germline CDR1 and CDR2 sequences are SGHRS and YFSETQ.

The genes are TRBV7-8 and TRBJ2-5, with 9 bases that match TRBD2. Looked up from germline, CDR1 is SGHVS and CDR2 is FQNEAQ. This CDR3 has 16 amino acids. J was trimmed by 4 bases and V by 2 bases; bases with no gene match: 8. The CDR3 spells CASSLLRGGAGETQYF. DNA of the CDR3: TGTGCCAGCAGCTTACTTCGCGGGGGGGCCGGAGAGACCCAGTACTTC. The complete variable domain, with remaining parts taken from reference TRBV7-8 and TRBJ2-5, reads GAGVSQSPRYKVAKRGQDVALRCDPISGHVSLFWYQQALGQGPEFLTYFQNEAQLDKSGLPSDRFFAERPEGSVSTLKIQRTQQEDSAVYLCASSLLRGGAGETQYFGPGTRLLVL.

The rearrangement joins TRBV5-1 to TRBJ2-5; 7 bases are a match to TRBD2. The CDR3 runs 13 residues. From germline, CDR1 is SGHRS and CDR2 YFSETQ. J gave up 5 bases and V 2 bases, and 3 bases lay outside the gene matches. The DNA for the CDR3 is TGCGCCAGCAGCTTTGGGGGGGTTGAGACCCAGTACTTC. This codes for CASSFGGVETQYF.

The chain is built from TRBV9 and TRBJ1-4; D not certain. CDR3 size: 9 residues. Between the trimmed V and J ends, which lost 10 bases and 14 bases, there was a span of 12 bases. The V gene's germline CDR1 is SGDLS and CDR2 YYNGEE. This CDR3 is CAPYRPLFF. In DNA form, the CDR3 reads TGTGCCCCCTACCGGCCCCTGTTTTTT.

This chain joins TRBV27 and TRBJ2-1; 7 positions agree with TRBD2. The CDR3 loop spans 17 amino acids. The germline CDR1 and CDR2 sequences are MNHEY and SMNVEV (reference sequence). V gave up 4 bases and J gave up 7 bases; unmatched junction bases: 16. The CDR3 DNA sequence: TGTGCCAGCAGTTACCCCGGTCGAGCGGGAAGGTCGAATGAGCAGTTCTTC. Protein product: CASSYPGRAGRSNEQFF.

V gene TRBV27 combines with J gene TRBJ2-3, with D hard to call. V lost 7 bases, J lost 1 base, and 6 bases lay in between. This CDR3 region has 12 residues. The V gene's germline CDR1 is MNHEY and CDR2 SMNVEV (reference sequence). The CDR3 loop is CASKVGTDTQYF. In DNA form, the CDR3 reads TGTGCCAGCAAGGTCGGCACAGATACGCAGTATTTT.

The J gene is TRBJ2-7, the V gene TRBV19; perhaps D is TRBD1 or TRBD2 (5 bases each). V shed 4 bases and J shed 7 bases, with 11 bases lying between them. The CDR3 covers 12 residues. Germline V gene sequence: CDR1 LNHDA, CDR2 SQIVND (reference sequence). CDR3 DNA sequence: TGTGCCAGTAGTAGGGGGAGTGAAGAGCAGTACTTC. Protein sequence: CASSRGSEEQYF.

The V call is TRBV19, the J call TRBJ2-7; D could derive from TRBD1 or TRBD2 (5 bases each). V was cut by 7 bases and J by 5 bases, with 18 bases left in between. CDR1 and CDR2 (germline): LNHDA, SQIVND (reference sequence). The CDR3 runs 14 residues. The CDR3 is CASNTRAGSDEQYF. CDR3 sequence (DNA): TGTGCCAGTAACACCAGGGCAGGGAGCGACGAGCAGTACTTC. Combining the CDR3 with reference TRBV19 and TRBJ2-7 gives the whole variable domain DGGITQSPKYLFRKEGQNVTLSCEQNLNHDAMYWYRQDPGQGLRLIYYSQIVNDFQKGDIAEGYSVSREKKESFPLTVTSAQKNPTAFYLCASNTRAGSDEQYFGPGTRLTVT.

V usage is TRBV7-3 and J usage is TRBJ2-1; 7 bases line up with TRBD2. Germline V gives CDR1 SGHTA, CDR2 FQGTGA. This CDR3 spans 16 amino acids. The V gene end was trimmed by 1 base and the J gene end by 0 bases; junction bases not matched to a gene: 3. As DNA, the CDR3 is TGTGCCAGCAGCTTAAACGGCGGGAGCTCCTACAATGAGCAGTTCTTC. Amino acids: CASSLNGGSSYNEQFF.

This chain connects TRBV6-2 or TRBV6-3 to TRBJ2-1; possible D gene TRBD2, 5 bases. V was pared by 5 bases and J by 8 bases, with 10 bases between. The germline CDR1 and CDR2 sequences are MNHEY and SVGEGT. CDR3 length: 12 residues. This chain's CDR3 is CASSATRDEQFF. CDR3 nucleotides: TGTGCCAGCAGTGCCACTAGAGATGAGCAGTTCTTC.

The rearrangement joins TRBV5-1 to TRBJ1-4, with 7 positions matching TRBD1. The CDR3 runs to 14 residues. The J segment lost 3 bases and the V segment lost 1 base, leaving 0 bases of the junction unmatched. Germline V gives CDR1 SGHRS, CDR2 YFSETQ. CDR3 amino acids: CASSLTGANEKLFF. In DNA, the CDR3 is TGCGCCAGCAGCTTGACAGGGGCTAATGAAAAACTGTTTTTT.